Presented here are 24 T cell receptor beta chains from one specimen sequenced in a study of blood T cell repertoires in COVID-19 (TCRdb year 2020). The library was produced with the immunoSEQ multiplex PCR assay. TCRdb holds this immuneACCESS table with in-frame rearrangements only. Some clones are missing; in checked studies, unresolved V genes explain under half, and the rest has no known cause. This sample comprises roughly 78,000 clones, around 86% of them detected only once. The ten largest clones represent less than 2.5% of the sample. The source material was peripheral blood. The receptor source for this set is a woman aged 60-75 years with acute or convalescent COVID-19.

The genes are TRBV5-1 and TRBJ2-3, with D perhaps TRBD2 (6 bases). The CDR3 contains 14 residues. CDR1 SGHRS and CDR2 YFSETQ come from the germline V gene. The V end was cut by 4 bases, the J end by 0 bases, with 9 bases between. CDR3 residues: CASSAGRSTDTQYF. CDR3 coding DNA: TGCGCCAGCAGCGCGGGACGGAGCACAGATACGCAGTATTTT.

This clone was observed a single time. V and J are TRBV2 and TRBJ2-1; 7 bases align to TRBD2. Per germline, CDR1 SNHLY and CDR2 FYNNEI. V dropped 6 bases and J dropped 3; count of bases not matched to a gene: 2. The CDR3 consists of 13 residues. The CDR3 nucleotides read TGTGCCAGCAGGGCGGGGGTCTACAATGAGCAGTTCTTC. Its protein is CASRAGVYNEQFF.

CDR3 sequence reads: CASSLSGQADGYTF. CDR3 DNA sequence: TGTGCCAGCAGTTTAAGCGGACAGGCGGACGGCTACACCTTC. This chain joins TRBV28 and TRBJ1-2; 7 bases line up with TRBD1. The CDR3 extends over 14 amino acids. With V trimmed by 2 bases and J by 8 bases, 8 bases remained unmatched. Germline V CDR1 and CDR2: MDHEN, SYDVKM.

CDR3 in DNA: TGTGCCAGCACCCCTCCAACTGTTGGGTCGGGACAGGGAGGCTCTGGGGCCAACGTCCTGACTTTC. Protein product: CASTPPTVGSGQGGSGANVLTF. This rearrangement joins TRBV7-9 to TRBJ2-6; TRBD1 aligns across 9 bases. The CDR3 runs to 22 residues. V shed 7 bases and J 0 bases; nucleotides not matched to a gene: 22. Germline lookup yields CDR1 SEHNR and CDR2 FQNEAQ (reference sequence).

The table lists this clone with a few counts. V usage is TRBV27 and J usage is TRBJ1-5; the D gene is possibly TRBD1 (6 bases). Germline V lookup: CDR1 MNHEY, CDR2 SMNVEV (reference sequence). The V end lost 6 bases, the J end lost 4 bases, and 13 bases lay between the germline ends. The CDR3 is 14 amino acids. CDR3 protein: CASRPGDPNQPQHF. The CDR3 DNA follows: TGTGCCAGCAGGCCAGGGGACCCAAATCAGCCCCAGCATTTT.

V usage is TRBV9 and J usage is TRBJ1-1; no clear D gene. This CDR3 contains 15 residues. Germline values: CDR1 SGDLS, CDR2 YYNGEE. V lost 4 bases, J lost 4 bases, and 17 bases lay in between. Written as DNA, the CDR3 is TGTGCCAGCAGCCGCAGTCGGGGAATGGCCACTGAAGCTTTCTTT. Protein: CASSRSRGMATEAFF.

The chain combines TRBV27 with TRBJ2-2; no firm D call. The germline CDR1 and CDR2 sequences are MNHEY and SMNVEV (reference sequence). This CDR3 is built from 13 residues. Trimming left V 4 bases short and J 3 bases short, with 6 bases between. CDR3 nucleotide sequence: TGTGCCAGCAGTTACAGTTACACCGGGGAGCTGTTTTTT. It translates to CASSYSYTGELFF.

The chain combines TRBV11-2 with TRBJ1-5; D gene unclear. This CDR3 contains 14 residues. CDR1 and CDR2 from the germline V gene are SGHAT and FQNNGV. Trimming pared 5 bases from V and 3 bases from J, leaving 11 bases between. The chain's CDR3 is CASSPPRLNQPQHF. CDR3 nucleotide sequence: TGTGCCAGCAGCCCCCCTAGACTCAATCAGCCCCAGCATTTT.

This clone was recorded a few times. The same CDR3 can be traced to other DNA sequences in this sample. The V and J genes are TRBV5-6 and TRBJ2-2; TRBD1 aligns across 7 bases. V shed 3 bases, J shed 5 bases, and the junction held 4 bases outside the gene matches. Germline-derived CDR1 and CDR2 are SGHDT and YYEEEE. This CDR3 spans 14 amino acids. CDR3 in DNA: TGTGCCAGCAGCTCCACAGGGGTGACCGGGGAGCTGTTTTTT. It is translated as CASSSTGVTGELFF.

The chain uses TRBV27 and TRBJ2-1, with D maybe TRBD2 (6 bases). The CDR3 totals 16 residues. Germline CDR1 reads MNHEY; CDR2 reads SMNVEV (reference sequence). The ends were cut back, 5 bases at V and 8 bases at J, with 22 bases in the middle. This CDR3 is CASSTQTGRGWYEQFF. In nucleotides, the CDR3 is TGTGCCAGCAGTACCCAAACGGGGCGGGGCTGGTATGAGCAGTTCTTC.

The chain is built from TRBV3-1 (or the pseudogene TRBV3-2) and TRBJ2-1; 13 positions agree with TRBD2. The CDR3 is made up of 17 amino acids. Trimming cost V 0 bases and J 6 bases; bases outside gene matches: 5. CDR1 is LGHDT, CDR2 YNNKEL, per germline (reference sequence). The CDR3 region has the DNA TGTGCCAGCAGCCAAGATCTCGGGACTAGCGGGATCAATGAGCAGTTCTTC. It specifies CASSQDLGTSGINEQFF.

The V and J genes are TRBV7-9 and TRBJ2-5, with a possible D match to TRBD2 (5 bases). Germline V CDR1 and CDR2: SEHNR, FQNEAQ (reference sequence). The V and J ends lost 5 bases and 5 bases respectively, with 15 bases between them. The CDR3 extends over 14 amino acids. CDR3 in amino acids: CASSDRDPVETQYF. CDR3 in DNA: TGTGCCAGCAGCGACCGGGATCCAGTGGAGACCCAGTACTTC.

The chain couples TRBV3-1 (or the pseudogene TRBV3-2) to TRBJ2-1, with TRBD1 matching over 10 bases. Germline V gene data show CDR1 as LGHDT and CDR2 as YNNKEL (reference sequence). The CDR3 sequence is 15 residues long. J lost 6 bases, V lost 5 bases, and 7 bases had no gene match. The CDR3 spells CASSAGTGVANEQFF. The CDR3 DNA is TGTGCCAGCAGCGCAGGGACAGGGGTGGCCAATGAGCAGTTCTTC.

This clone showed up just a few times. The genes are TRBV24-1 and TRBJ1-2, with TRBD1 identical over 7 bases. The CDR3 sequence is 15 residues long. Looked up from germline, CDR1 is KGHDR and CDR2 is SFDVKD. V gave up 4 bases and J gave up 8 bases; unmatched junction bases: 12. The CDR3 reads CATSDTTTGVGGYTF. The CDR3 DNA reads TGTGCCACCAGTGACACAACCACAGGGGTCGGCGGCTACACCTTC.

The gene calls are TRBV10-3 and TRBJ2-3; 7 bases are shared with TRBD1. Trimming at V came to 7 bases and at J to 2 bases, leaving 12 bases not matched to a gene. CDR1 and CDR2 from the germline V gene are ENHRY and SYGVKD. The CDR3 consists of 16 residues. The CDR3 region is CAIKLGTDQSTDTQYF. The CDR3 DNA follows: TGTGCCATCAAGCTAGGGACAGATCAATCCACAGATACGCAGTATTTT.

The rearrangement uses TRBV5-4 and TRBJ1-2, with D possibly TRBD1 on 6 matching bases. CDR1 is SGHNT and CDR2 is YYREEE in the germline V gene (reference sequence). The CDR3 extends over 15 amino acids. Between the trimmed V and J ends, which lost 0 bases and 0 bases, there was a span of 9 bases. CDR3 residues: CASSLGTASNYGYTF. In DNA form, the CDR3 reads TGTGCCAGCAGCTTGGGGACAGCTTCTAACTATGGCTACACCTTC.

The rearrangement joins TRBV2 to TRBJ1-5; D uncertain. V shed 3 bases and J shed 4 bases, with 7 bases lying between them. Germline lookup yields CDR1 SNHLY and CDR2 FYNNEI. This CDR3 region has 13 residues. CDR3 region: CASSDESNQPQHF. In DNA form, the CDR3 reads TGTGCCAGCAGTGATGAGTCAAATCAGCCCCAGCATTTT.

This rearrangement joins TRBV6-5 to TRBJ2-7; 8 nucleotides align to TRBD1. The J segment lost 1 base and the V segment lost 6 bases, leaving 5 bases of the junction unmatched. This CDR3 has 14 residues. Germline V CDR1 and CDR2: MNHEY, SVGAGI. DNA of the CDR3: TGTGCCAGCAGCCCCGACAGGGGTTCCTACGAGCAGTACTTC. Amino acids: CASSPDRGSYEQYF.

This CDR3 reads CASSPRGTKAFF. DNA for the CDR3: TGTGCCAGCAGTCCCCGGGGAACCAAAGCTTTCTTT. This rearrangement joins TRBV27 to TRBJ1-1, with D unresolved. The CDR3 length is 12 residues. V shed 5 bases and J shed 9 bases, with 13 bases lying between them. Germline CDR1 MNHEY, CDR2 SMNVEV (reference sequence).

The chain couples TRBV28 to TRBJ2-1, with 7 bases identical to TRBD1. CDR1 is MDHEN, CDR2 SYDVKM, per germline. There are 14 residues in the CDR3. Germline trimming cut 6 bases from V and 4 bases from J; bases unmatched to any gene: 6. The CDR3 bases are TGTGCCAGCAGACCCGGGACAGTATACAATGAGCAGTTCTTC. Translating it yields CASRPGTVYNEQFF.

The V gene is TRBV20-1, the J gene TRBJ2-7; D is unclear. The germline gives CDR1 DFQATT, CDR2 SNEGSKA (reference sequence). There are 11 residues in the CDR3. V shed 0 bases and J shed 3 bases, with 3 bases lying between them. CDR3 in amino acids: CSARDGYEQYF. The CDR3 region has the DNA TGCAGTGCTAGAGACGGCTACGAGCAGTACTTC.

The chain joins TRBV30 to TRBJ1-2; 9 bases match TRBD1. CDR3 length: 13 residues. Germline V gene data show CDR1 as GTSNPN and CDR2 as SVGIG (reference sequence). Unmatched junction bases numbered 7, after V lost 3 bases and J lost 8 bases. CDR3 coding DNA: TGTGCCTGGAGCGAAACAGGGGGCTGGGGCTACACCTTC. Residues: CAWSETGGWGYTF.

V usage is TRBV29-1 and J usage is TRBJ2-3; 8 positions match TRBD2. CDR1 SQVTM and CDR2 ANQGSEA come from the germline V gene. Trimming took 5 bases from V and 2 from J; bases not matched to a gene: 6. The CDR3 extends over 14 amino acids. The CDR3 DNA is TGCAGCGTTTTAGCGGGGTTTGTCACAGATACGCAGTATTTT. Translation: CSVLAGFVTDTQYF.

This chain links TRBV7-2 with TRBJ2-7; 11 positions match TRBD1. The germline CDR1 and CDR2 sequences are SGHTA and FQGNSA. The J segment lost 4 bases and the V segment lost 6 bases, leaving 8 bases of the junction unmatched. The CDR3 sequence is 15 residues long. The chain's CDR3 is CASSYPGQGVYEQYF. As DNA, the CDR3 is TGTGCCAGCAGTTACCCGGGACAGGGGGTTTACGAGCAGTACTTC.